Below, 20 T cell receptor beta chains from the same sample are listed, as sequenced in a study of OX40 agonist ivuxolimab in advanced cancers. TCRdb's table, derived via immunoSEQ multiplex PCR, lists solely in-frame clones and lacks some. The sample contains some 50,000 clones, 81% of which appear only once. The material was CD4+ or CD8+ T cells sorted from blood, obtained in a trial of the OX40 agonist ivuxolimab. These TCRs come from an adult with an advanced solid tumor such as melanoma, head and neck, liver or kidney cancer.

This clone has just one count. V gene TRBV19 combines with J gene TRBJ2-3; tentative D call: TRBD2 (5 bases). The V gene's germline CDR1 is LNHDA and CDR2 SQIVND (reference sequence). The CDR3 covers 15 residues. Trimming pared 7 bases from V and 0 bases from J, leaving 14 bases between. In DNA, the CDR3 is TGTGCCAGTACGACCACGGGATCTAGCACAGATACGCAGTATTTT. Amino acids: CASTTTGSSTDTQYF.

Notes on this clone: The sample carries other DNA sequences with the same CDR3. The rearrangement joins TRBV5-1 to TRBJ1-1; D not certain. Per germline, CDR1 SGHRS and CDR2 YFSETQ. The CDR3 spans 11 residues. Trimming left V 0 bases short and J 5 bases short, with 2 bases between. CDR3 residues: CASSLGTEAFF. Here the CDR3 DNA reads TGCGCCAGCAGCTTGGGAACTGAAGCTTTCTTT. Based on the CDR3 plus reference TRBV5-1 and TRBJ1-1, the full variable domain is KAGVTQTPRYLIKTRGQQVTLSCSPISGHRSVSWYQQTPGQGLQFLFEYFSETQRNKGNFPGRFSGRQFSNSRSEMNVSTLELGDSALYLCASSLGTEAFFGQGTRLTVV.

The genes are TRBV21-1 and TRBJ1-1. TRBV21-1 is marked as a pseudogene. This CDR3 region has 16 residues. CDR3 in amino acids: CASRPWIATHSTEAFF. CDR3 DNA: TGTGCCAGCAGGCCTTGGATAGCTACACATTCCACTGAAGCTTTCTTT.

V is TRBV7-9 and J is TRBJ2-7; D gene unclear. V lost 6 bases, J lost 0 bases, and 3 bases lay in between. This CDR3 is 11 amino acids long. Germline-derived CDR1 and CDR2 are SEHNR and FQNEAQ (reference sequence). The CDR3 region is CASSNSYEQYF. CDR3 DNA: TGTGCCAGCAGTAACTCCTACGAGCAGTACTTC. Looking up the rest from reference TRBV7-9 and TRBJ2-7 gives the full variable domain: DTGVSQNPRHKITKRGQNVTFRCDPISEHNRLYWYRQTLGQGPEFLTYFQNEAQLEKSRLLSDRFSAERPKGSFSTLEIQRTEQGDSAMYLCASSNSYEQYFGPGTRLTVT.

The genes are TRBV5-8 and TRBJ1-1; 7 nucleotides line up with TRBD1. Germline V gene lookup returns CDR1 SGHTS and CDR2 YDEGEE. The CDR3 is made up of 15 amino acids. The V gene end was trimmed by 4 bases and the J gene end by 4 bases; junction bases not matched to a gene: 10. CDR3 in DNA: TGTGCCAGCAGCCAGATAAGGGGGCTAGGCACTGAAGCTTTCTTT. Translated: CASSQIRGLGTEAFF.

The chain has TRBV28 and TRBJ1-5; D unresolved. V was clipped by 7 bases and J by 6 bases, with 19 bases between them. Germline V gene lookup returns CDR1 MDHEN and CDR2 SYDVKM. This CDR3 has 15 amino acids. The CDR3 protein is CASTPLTGIGQPQHF. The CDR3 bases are TGTGCCAGCACCCCTCTCACGGGGATTGGTCAGCCCCAGCATTTT.

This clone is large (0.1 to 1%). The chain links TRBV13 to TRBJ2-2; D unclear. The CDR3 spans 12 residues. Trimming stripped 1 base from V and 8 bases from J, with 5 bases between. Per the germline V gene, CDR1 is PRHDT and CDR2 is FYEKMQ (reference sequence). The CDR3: CASSLVSGELFF. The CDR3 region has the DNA TGTGCCAGCAGCTTAGTTTCTGGGGAGCTGTTTTTT. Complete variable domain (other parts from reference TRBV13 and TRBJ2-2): AAGVIQSPRHLIKEKRETATLKCYPIPRHDTVYWYQQGPGQDPQFLISFYEKMQSDKGSIPDRFSAQQFSDYHSELNMSSLELGDSALYFCASSLVSGELFFGEGSRLTVL.

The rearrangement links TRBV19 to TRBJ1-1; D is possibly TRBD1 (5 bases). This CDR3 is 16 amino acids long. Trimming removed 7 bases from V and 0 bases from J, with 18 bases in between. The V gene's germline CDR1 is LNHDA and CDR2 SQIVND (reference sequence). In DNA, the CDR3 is TGTGCCAGTATTCAGCAGGGACTGGGGTTGAACACTGAAGCTTTCTTT. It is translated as CASIQQGLGLNTEAFF. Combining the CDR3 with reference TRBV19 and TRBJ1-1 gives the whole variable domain DGGITQSPKYLFRKEGQNVTLSCEQNLNHDAMYWYRQDPGQGLRLIYYSQIVNDFQKGDIAEGYSVSREKKESFPLTVTSAQKNPTAFYLCASIQQGLGLNTEAFFGQGTRLTVV.

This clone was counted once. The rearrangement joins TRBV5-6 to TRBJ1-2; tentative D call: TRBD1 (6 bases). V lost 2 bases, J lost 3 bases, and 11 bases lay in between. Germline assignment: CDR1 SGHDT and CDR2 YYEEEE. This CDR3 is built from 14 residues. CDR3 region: CASSLGGSYYGYTF. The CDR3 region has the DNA TGTGCCAGCAGCTTAGGGGGGAGCTACTATGGCTACACCTTC.

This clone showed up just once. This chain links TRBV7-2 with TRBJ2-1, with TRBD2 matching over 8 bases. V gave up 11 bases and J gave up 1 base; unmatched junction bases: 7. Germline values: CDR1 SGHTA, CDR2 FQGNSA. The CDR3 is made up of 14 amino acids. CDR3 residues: CASHSGVSYNEQFF. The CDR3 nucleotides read TGTGCCTCCCATAGCGGGGTATCCTACAATGAGCAGTTCTTC.

In nucleotides, the CDR3 is TGTGCCAGCAGTGTAGCGGGAGGGTACAATGAGCAGTTCTTC. It yields the protein CASSVAGGYNEQFF. The chain employs TRBV6-4 and TRBJ2-1; 11 nucleotides agree with TRBD2. Germline V gives CDR1 MRHNA, CDR2 SNTAGT. The CDR3 has 14 amino acids. The J segment lost 4 bases and the V segment lost 4 bases, leaving 0 bases of the junction unmatched.

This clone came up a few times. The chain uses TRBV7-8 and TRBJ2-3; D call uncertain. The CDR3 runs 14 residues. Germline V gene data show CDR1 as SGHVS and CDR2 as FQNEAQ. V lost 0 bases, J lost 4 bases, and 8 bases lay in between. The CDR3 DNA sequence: TGTGCCAGCAGCTTAGCGTCCCGGTCAGATACGCAGTATTTT. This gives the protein CASSLASRSDTQYF.

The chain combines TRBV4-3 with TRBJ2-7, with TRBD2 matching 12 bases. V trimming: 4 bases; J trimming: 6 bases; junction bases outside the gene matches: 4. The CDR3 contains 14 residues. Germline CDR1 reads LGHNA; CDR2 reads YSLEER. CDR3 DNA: TGCGCCAGCAGCCCACTAGCGGGAGGCCTCGAGCAGTACTTC. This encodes CASSPLAGGLEQYF.

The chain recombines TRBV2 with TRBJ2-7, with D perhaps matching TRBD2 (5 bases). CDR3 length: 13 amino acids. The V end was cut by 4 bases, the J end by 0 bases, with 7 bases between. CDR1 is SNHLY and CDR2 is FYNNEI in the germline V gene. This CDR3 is CASSAGSSYEQYV. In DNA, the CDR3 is TGTGCCAGCAGTGCTGGGAGCTCCTACGAGCAGTACGTC.

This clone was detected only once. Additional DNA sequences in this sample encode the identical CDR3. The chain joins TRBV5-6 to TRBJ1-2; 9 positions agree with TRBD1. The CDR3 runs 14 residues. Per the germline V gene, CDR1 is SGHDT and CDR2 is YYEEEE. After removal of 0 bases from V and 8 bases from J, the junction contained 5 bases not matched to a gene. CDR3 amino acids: CASSLGQGVGGYTF. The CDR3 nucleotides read TGTGCCAGCAGCTTGGGACAGGGGGTAGGCGGCTACACCTTC.

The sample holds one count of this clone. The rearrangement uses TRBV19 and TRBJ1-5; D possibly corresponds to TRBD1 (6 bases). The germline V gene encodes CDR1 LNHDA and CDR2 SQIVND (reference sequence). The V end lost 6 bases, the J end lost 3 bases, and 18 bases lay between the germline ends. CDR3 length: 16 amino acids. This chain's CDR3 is CASRGGAIVTNQPQHF. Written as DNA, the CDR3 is TGTGCCAGTAGGGGGGGGGCGATCGTAACCAATCAGCCCCAGCATTTT.

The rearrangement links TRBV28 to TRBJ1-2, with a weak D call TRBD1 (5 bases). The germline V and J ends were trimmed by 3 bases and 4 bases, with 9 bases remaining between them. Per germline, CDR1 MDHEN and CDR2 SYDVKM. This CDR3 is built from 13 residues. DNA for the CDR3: TGTGCCAGCAGTTTCGGGACGGGCTATGGCTACACCTTC. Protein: CASSFGTGYGYTF.

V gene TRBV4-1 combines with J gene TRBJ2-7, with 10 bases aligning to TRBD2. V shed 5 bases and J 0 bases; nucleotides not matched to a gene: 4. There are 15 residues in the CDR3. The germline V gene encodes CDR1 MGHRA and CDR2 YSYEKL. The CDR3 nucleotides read TGCGCCAGCAGCGAACTAGCGGGGTTCTCCTACGAGCAGTACTTC. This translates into CASSELAGFSYEQYF.

The CDR3 sequence: CASSIDGSSYNEQFF. In nucleotides, the CDR3 is TGTGCCAGTAGTATAGACGGCAGCTCCTACAATGAGCAGTTCTTC. The chain recombines TRBV19 with TRBJ2-1; D gene ambiguous. Per the germline V gene, CDR1 is LNHDA and CDR2 is SQIVND (reference sequence). The ends were cut back, 0 bases at V and 0 bases at J, with 6 bases in the middle. The CDR3 contains 15 residues.

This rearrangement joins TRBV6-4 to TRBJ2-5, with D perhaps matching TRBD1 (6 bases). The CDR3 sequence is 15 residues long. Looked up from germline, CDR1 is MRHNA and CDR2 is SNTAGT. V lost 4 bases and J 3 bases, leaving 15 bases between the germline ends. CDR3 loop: CASSGTPQGKETQYF. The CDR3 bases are TGTGCCAGCAGTGGTACTCCCCAGGGGAAAGAGACCCAGTACTTC.